This T cell receptor beta chain was sequenced for a study of shared clonotypes between healthy human individuals. V lost 3 bases and J 2 bases, leaving 8 bases between the germline ends. Per the germline V gene, CDR1 is SGDLS and CDR2 is YYNGEE. The length of the CDR3 is 14 residues. Data came from immunoSEQ multiplex PCR; TCRdb stores just in-frame clones and leaves some out. This sample has some 2 million clones, with roughly 94% found just once. Positively selected for CCR7, the CD45RO-negative cells used as naive CD8 cells excluded terminally differentiated effector memory CD45RA+ cells. The sequencing input was naive CD8+ T cells sorted from blood. The source is a man aged 18 to 29 in good health. This chain uses TRBV9 with TRBJ2-2, with D perhaps matching TRBD1 (5 bases). The chain's CDR3 is CASSGTINTGELFF. For the CDR3, the DNA is TGTGCCAGCAGCGGGACAATCAACACCGGGGAGCTGTTTTTT.